This TCR beta chain was documented in a study of T cells in tumors after PD-1 blockade. Study as a whole: Daily vismodegib 150 mg continued in a subset of anti-PD-1-treated patients. Mean per blood sample: 113,528 templates (about 24,679-260,000), around 34,000 unique clonotypes.

CDR1 and CDR2 from the germline V gene are SNHLY and FYNNEI. The V segment lost 6 bases and the J segment 1 base; nucleotides outside the gene matches: 5. The CDR3 consists of 15 residues. The data were produced by immunoSEQ multiplex PCR, yet TCRdb's version contains in-frame clones alone and is incomplete. The sample yields approximately 48,000 clones, more than 65% seen once. The receptor comes from a human donor with basal cell carcinoma. This chain connects TRBV2 to TRBJ2-2; TRBD1 aligns across 7 bases. This sample comprised PBMCs, obtained before anti-PD-1 treatment. The CDR3 here is CASRARGKNTGELFF. The CDR3 bases are TGTGCCAGCAGAGCCAGGGGGAAGAACACCGGGGAGCTGTTTTTT.